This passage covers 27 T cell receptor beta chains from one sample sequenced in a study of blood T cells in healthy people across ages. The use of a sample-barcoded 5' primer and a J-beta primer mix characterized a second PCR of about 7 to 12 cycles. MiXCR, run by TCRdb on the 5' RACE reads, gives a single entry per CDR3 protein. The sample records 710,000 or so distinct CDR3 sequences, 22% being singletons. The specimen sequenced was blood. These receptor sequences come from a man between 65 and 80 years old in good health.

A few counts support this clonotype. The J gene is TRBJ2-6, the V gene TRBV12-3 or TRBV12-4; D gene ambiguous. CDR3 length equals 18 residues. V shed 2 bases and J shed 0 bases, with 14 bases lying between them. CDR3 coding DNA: TGTGCCAGCAGTTTAAGGTGGCCCTCAAACTCTGGGGCCAACGTCCTGACTTTC. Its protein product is CASSLRWPSNSGANVLTF.

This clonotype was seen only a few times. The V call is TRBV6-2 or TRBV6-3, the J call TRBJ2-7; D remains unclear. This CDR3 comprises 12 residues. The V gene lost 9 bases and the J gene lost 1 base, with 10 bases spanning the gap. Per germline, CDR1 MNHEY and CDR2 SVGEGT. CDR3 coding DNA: TGTGCCAGTGCGGATCCATCCTACGAGCAGTACTTC. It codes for CASADPSYEQYF.

CDR3 amino acids: CASSYGGVAGNTIYF. The CDR3 bases are TGTGCCAGCAGTTACGGGGGGGTAGCAGGAAACACCATATATTTT. The chain couples TRBV6-5 to TRBJ1-3; possible D gene TRBD1, 5 bases. Germline CDR1 reads MNHEY; CDR2 reads SVGAGI. The CDR3 covers 15 residues. Deletions cut 2 bases from V and 4 bases from J, with 12 bases between.

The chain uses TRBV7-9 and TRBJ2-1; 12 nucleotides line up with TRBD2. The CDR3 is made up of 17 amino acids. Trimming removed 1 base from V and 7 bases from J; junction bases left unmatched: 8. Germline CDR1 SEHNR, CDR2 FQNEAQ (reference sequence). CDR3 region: CASSLGGGLAGSNEQFF. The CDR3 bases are TGTGCCAGCAGCTTAGGGGGGGGACTAGCGGGTTCGAATGAGCAGTTCTTC. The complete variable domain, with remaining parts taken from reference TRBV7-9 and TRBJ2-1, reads DTGVSQNPRHKITKRGQNVTFRCDPISEHNRLYWYRQTLGQGPEFLTYFQNEAQLEKSRLLSDRFSAERPKGSFSTLEIQRTEQGDSAMYLCASSLGGGLAGSNEQFFGPGTRLTVL.

Here the CDR3 DNA reads TGTGCCAGCAGTGAAACTAGCGGGGACACAGATACGCAGTATTTT. Translating it yields CASSETSGDTDTQYF. This sequence joins TRBV2 and TRBJ2-3, with 10 nucleotides matching TRBD2. Germline lookup yields CDR1 SNHLY and CDR2 FYNNEI. The CDR3 consists of 15 residues. The V gene end was trimmed by 2 bases and the J gene end by 2 bases; junction bases not matched to a gene: 1.

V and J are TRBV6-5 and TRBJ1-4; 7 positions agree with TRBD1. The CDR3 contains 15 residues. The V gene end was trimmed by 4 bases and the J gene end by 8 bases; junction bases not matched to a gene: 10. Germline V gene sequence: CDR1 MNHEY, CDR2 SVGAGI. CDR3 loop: CASSSFRQGGEKLFF. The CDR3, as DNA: TGTGCCAGCAGTTCCTTTCGACAGGGTGGGGAAAAACTGTTTTTT.

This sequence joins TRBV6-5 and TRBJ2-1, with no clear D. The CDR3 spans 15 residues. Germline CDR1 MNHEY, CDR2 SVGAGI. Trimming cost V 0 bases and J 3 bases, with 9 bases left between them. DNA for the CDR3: TGTGCCAGCAGTTACTCGAAATGGGTCTACAATGAGCAGTTCTTC. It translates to CASSYSKWVYNEQFF.

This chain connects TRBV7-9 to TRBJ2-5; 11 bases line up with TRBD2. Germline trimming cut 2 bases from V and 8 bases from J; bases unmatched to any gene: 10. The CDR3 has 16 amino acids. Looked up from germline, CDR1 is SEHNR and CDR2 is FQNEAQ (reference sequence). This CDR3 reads CASSLFPSGGYGTQYF. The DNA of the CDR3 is TGTGCCAGCAGCTTATTTCCTAGCGGGGGGTATGGTACCCAGTACTTC.

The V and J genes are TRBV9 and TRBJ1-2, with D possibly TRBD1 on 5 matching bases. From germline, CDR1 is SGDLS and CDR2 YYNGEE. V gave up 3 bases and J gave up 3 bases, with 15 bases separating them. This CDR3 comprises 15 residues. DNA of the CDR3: TGTGCCAGCAGCGAGAGAGAGACAGTCTACTATGGCTACACCTTC. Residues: CASSERETVYYGYTF.

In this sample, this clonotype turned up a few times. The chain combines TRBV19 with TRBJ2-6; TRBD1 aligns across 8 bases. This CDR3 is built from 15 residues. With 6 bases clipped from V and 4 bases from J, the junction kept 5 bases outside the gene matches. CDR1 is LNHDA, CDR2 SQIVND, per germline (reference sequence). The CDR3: CASRGQGSGANVLTF. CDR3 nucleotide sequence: TGTGCCAGTAGAGGACAGGGTTCCGGGGCCAACGTCCTGACTTTC.

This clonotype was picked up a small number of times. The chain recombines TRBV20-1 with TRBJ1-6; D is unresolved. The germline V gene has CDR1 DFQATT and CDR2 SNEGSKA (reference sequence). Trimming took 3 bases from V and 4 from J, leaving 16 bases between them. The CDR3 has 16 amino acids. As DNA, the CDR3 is TGCAGTGCTAGGGACCCCAGGTTCCAGTATAATTCACCCCTCCACTTT. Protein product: CSARDPRFQYNSPLHF.

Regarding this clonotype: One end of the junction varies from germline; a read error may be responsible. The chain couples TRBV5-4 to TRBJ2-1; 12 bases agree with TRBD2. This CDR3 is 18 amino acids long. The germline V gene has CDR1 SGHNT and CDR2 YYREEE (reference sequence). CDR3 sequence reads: CAGSLELAGGSSYNEQFF. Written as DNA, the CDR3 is TGTGCCGGCAGCTTGGAACTAGCGGGGGGAAGCTCCTACAATGAGCAGTTCTTC. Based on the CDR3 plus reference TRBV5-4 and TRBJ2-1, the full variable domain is ETGVTQSPTHLIKTRGQQVTLRCSSQSGHNTVSWYQQALGQGPQFIFQYYREEENGRGNFPPRFSGLQFPNYSSELNVNALELDDSALYLCAGSLELAGGSSYNEQFFGPGTRLTVL.

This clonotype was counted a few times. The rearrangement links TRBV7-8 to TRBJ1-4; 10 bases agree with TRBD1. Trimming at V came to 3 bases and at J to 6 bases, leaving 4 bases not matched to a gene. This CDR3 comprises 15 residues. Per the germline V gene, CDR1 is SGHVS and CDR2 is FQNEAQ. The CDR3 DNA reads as TGTGCCAGCAGCTTGCCCGGGACAGGGGATGAAAAACTGTTTTTT. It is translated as CASSLPGTGDEKLFF.

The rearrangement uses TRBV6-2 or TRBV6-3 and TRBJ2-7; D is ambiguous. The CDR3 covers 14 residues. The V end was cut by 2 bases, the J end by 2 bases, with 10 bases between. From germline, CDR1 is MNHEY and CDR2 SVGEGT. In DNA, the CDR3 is TGTGCCAGCAGTTACGGACGGAAGACCTACGAGCAGTACGTC. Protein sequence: CASSYGRKTYEQYV.

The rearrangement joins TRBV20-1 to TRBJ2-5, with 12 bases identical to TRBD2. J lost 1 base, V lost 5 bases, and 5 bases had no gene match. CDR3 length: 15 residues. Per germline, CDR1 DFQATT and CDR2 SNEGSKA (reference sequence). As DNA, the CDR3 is TGCAGTGCTCAACTAGCGGGAGGAAGCCAAGAGACCCAGTACTTC. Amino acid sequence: CSAQLAGGSQETQYF.

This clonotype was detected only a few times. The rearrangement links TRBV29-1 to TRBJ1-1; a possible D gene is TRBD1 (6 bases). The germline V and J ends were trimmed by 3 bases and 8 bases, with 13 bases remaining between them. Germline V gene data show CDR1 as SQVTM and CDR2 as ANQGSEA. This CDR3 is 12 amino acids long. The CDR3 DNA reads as TGCAGCGTTGACGCGGGGAGGGGGGAAGCTTTCTTT. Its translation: CSVDAGRGEAFF.

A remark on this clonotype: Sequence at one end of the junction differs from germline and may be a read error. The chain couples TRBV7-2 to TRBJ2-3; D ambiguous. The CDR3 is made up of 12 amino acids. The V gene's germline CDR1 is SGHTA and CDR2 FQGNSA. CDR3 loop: CASSLEVAAHYF. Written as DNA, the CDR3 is TGTGCCAGCAGCTTAGAGGTTGCAGCGCACTATTTT.

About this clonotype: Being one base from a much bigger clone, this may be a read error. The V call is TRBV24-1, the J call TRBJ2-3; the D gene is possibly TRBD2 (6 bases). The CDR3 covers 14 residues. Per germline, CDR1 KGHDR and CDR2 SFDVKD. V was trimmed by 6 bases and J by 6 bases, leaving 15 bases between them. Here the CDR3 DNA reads TGTGCCACCAGTTTCTCCAGGACTACCGATACGCAGTATTTT. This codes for CATSFSRTTDTQYF.

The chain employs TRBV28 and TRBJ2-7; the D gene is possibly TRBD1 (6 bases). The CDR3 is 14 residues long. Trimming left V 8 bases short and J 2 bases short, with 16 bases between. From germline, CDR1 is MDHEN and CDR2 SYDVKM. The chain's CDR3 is CASLRRDTTYEQYF. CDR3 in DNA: TGTGCCAGCCTCCGCCGGGACACGACCTACGAGCAGTACTTC.

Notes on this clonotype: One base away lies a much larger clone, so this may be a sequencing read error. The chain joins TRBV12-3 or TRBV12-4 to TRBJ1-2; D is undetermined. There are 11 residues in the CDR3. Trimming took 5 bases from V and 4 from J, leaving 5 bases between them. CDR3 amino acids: CASSIGYGYTF. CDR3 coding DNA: TGTGCCAGCAGTATTGGCTATGGCTACACCTTC.

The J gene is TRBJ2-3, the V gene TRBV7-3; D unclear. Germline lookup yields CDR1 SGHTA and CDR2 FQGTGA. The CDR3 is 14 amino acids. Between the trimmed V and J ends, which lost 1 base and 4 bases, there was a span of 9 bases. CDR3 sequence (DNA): TGTGCCAGCAGCTTAATGGGGTTGGCAGATACGCAGTATTTT. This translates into CASSLMGLADTQYF. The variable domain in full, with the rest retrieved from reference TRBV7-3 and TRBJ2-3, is GAGVSQTPSNKVTEKGKYVELRCDPISGHTALYWYRQSLGQGPEFLIYFQGTGAADDSGLPNDRFFAVRPEGSVSTLKIQRTERGDSAVYLCASSLMGLADTQYFGPGTRLTVL.

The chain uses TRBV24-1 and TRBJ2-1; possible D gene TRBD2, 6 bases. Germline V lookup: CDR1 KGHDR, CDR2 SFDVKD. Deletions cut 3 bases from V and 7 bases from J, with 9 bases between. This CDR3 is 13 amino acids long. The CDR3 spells CATSDPRGNEQFF. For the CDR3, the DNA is TGTGCCACCAGTGATCCCCGGGGGAATGAGCAGTTCTTC.

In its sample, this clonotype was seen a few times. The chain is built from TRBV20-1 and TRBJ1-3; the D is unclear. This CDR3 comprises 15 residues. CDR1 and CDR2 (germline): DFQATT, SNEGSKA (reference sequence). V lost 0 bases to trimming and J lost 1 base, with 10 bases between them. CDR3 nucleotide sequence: TGCAGTGCTAGAGATCCGGTGGGATCTGGAAACACCATATATTTT. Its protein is CSARDPVGSGNTIYF.

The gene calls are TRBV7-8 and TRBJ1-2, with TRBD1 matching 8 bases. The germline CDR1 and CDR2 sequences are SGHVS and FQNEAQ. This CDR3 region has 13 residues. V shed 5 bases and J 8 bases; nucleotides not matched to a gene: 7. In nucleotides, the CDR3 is TGTGCCAGCAGCCCTTTAGGGGACAGGGGCTACACCTTC. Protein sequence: CASSPLGDRGYTF.

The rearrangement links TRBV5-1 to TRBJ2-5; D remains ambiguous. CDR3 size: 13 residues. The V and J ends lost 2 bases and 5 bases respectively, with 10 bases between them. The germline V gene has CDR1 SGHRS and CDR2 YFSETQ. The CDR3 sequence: CASSFPLHETQYF. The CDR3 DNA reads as TGCGCCAGCAGCTTCCCGCTACACGAGACCCAGTACTTC.

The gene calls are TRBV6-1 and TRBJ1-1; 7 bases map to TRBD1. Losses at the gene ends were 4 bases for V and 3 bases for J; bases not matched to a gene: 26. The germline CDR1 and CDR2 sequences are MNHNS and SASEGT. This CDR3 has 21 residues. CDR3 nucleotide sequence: TGTGCCAGCAGTGCAGTTGGGACAGAGCCACGAAGGTATAACGAGGACACTGAAGCTTTCTTT. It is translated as CASSAVGTEPRRYNEDTEAFF.

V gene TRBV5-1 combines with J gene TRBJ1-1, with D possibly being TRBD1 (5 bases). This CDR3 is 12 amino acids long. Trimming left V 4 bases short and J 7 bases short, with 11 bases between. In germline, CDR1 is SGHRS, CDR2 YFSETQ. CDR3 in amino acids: CASSHDGGEAFF. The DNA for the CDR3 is TGCGCCAGCAGCCACGATGGGGGTGAAGCTTTCTTT.